A single sample is the source of the 4 T cell receptor beta chains below, sequenced in a study of beta chain features in type 1 diabetes (dated by TCRdb to the late 2010s). The library was obtained by the immunoSEQ multiplex PCR assay. The entire isolated RNA was reverse transcribed using the High Capacity cDNA Reverse Transcription Kit, and thus expressed TCRB transcripts were sequenced. The source is immuneACCESS, and TCRdb retained only in-frame sequences with V and J called. Part of the clones is not carried over; for the studies checked, unresolved V genes explain less than half of this, and the remainder is unexplained. In all, the sample holds approximately 470,000 clones, and roughly 31% of those were seen once. The ten largest clones represent around 0.065% of the sample. Material: naive CD4+ T cells from blood. The cell subset or site tag for this specimen amounts to: true naive CD4+ T cells. These receptors came from a man aged 18 to 35 in good health.

This clone was seen more than once but under ten times. The V call is TRBV30, the J call TRBJ2-7; D gene uncertain. CDR3 length: 12 amino acids. Trimming shortened V by 2 bases and J by 3 bases, and 8 bases separated the two germline ends. Germline V gene data show CDR1 as GTSNPN and CDR2 as SVGIG (reference sequence). CDR3 bases: TGTGCCTGGAGTTCCCAAGTCTACGAGCAGTACTTC. Amino acids: CAWSSQVYEQYF.

The chain joins TRBV6-5 to TRBJ2-2; D remains ambiguous. The CDR3 consists of 15 residues. V lost 2 bases and J lost 4, with 11 bases in between. CDR1 and CDR2 from the germline V gene are MNHEY and SVGAGI. The CDR3 sequence: CASSYARSPTGELFF. CDR3 bases: TGTGCCAGCAGTTACGCTAGGTCGCCCACCGGGGAGCTGTTTTTT.

This clone was recorded a few times. The gene calls are TRBV30 and TRBJ2-1; 7 bases map to TRBD2. Per the germline V gene, CDR1 is GTSNPN and CDR2 is SVGIG (reference sequence). The CDR3 is made up of 14 amino acids. V trimming: 3 bases; J trimming: 6 bases; junction bases outside the gene matches: 8. The CDR3 reads CAWRVQRGPNEQFF. CDR3 in DNA: TGTGCCTGGAGGGTACAGCGGGGCCCCAATGAGCAGTTCTTC. Full variable domain (rest looked up from reference TRBV30 and TRBJ2-1): SQTIHQWPATLVQPVGSPLSLECTVEGTSNPNLYWYRQAAGRGLQLLFYSVGIGQISSEVPQNLSASRPQDRQFILSSKKLLLSDSGFYLCAWRVQRGPNEQFFGPGTRLTVL.

The rearrangement joins TRBV7-2 to TRBJ2-7, with 11 positions matching TRBD2. This CDR3 has 12 amino acids. Per germline, CDR1 SGHTA and CDR2 FQGNSA. Germline trimming cut 5 bases from V and 9 bases from J; bases unmatched to any gene: 3. CDR3 sequence reads: CASSAGLAGQYF. Here the CDR3 DNA reads TGTGCCAGCAGCGCCGGACTAGCGGGGCAGTACTTC. Variable domain in full (rest from reference TRBV7-2 and TRBJ2-7): GAGVSQSPSNKVTEKGKDVELRCDPISGHTALYWYRQSLGQGLEFLIYFQGNSAPDKSGLPSDRFSAERTGGSVSTLTIQRTQQEDSAVYLCASSAGLAGQYFGPGTRLTVT.